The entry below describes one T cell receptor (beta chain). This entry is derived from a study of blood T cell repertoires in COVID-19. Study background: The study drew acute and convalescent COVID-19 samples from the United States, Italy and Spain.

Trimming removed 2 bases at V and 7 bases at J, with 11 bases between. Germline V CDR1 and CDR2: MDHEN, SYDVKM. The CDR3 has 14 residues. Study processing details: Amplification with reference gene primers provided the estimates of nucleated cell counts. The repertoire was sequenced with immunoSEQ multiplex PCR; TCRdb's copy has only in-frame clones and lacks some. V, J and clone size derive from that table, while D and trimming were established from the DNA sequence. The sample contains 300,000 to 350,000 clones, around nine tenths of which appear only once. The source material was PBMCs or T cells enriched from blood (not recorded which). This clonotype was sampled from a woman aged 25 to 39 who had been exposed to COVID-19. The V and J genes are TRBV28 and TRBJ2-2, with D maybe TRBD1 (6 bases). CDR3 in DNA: TGTGCCAGCAGTTTACCGGGACAACTCGGGGAGCTGTTTTTT. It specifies CASSLPGQLGELFF.